The rows below give T cell receptor beta chains drawn from one sample of a study of blood T cell repertoires in COVID-19. The data were produced by immunoSEQ multiplex PCR, yet TCRdb's version contains in-frame clones alone and is incomplete. The sample lists approximately 300,000 clones, around 84% occurring once. Sequencing used PBMCs or T cells enriched from blood (not recorded which). These receptors all stem from a man aged 25-45 years who had recovered from COVID-19. Both conserved end residues are part of each CDR3. Clone size is shown for a subset of rows, as once, few, many or a class of expanded clone.

clone_size | j_call | v_call | cdr3_aa
NA | TRBJ1-2 | TRBV4-1 | CASSQDRQGGGYTF
NA | TRBJ2-3 | TRBV9 | CASSYRTGQVADTQYF
NA | TRBJ2-5 | TRBV19 | CASSMGPTYQETQYF
NA | TRBJ1-4 | TRBV6-6 | CASRRRGSGGDEKLFF
NA | TRBJ2-7 | TRBV27 | CASSKTGWGYEQYF
NA | TRBJ2-1 | TRBV21-1 | CASSKAIGPGRTGHLGAVQFF
NA | TRBJ1-3 | TRBV18 | CASSPLQDGNTIYF
NA | TRBJ1-5 | TRBV2 | CASNYGTGDNQPQHF
NA | TRBJ1-2 | TRBV2 | CASTHQANYGYTF
NA | TRBJ2-7 | TRBV29-1 | CSVVKTGDSYEQYF
NA | TRBJ2-7 | TRBV27 | CASSFASGYEQYF
NA | TRBJ1-2 | TRBV5-1 | CASSLQGTGVEGYTF
NA | TRBJ2-1 | TRBV5-8 | CASSPHRASSGEQFF
NA | TRBJ2-7 | TRBV2 | CATRGQGAAEQYF
NA | TRBJ2-6 | TRBV24-1 | CATRQGEISGANVLTF
NA | TRBJ1-2 | TRBV10-2 | CASSGTGDYGYTF
NA | TRBJ2-1 | TRBV11-2 | CASAPLAGADEQFF
NA | TRBJ2-1 | TRBV7-9 | CASSLSRGGNEQFF
NA | TRBJ1-2 | TRBV19 | CASSTELTGGAYGYTF
NA | TRBJ2-7 | TRBV4-1 | CASSQPNAGYEQYF
NA | TRBJ1-2 | TRBV24-1 | CATSDAMVGQGMLGYGYTF
NA | TRBJ2-7 | TRBV10-2 | CASTLAPLTYEQYF
NA | TRBJ1-2 | TRBV27 | CASSLSAGDYGYTF
NA | TRBJ1-1 | TRBV12-3/TRBV12-4 | CASSFGGNTEAFF
NA | TRBJ1-6 | TRBV19 | CASSLTGKRNSPLHF
NA | TRBJ1-3 | TRBV9 | CASSVVGGSGNTIYF
NA | TRBJ2-3 | TRBV24-1 | CATRASGADTQYF
NA | TRBJ1-1 | TRBV27 | CASSRRTGGFTEAFF
NA | TRBJ2-3 | TRBV30 | CAWSSPPGTDTQYF
NA | TRBJ1-1 | TRBV30 | CAWSRVGTEAFF
NA | TRBJ2-7 | TRBV12-2 | CASRPSRREAYEQYF
NA | TRBJ2-1 | TRBV15 | CATSIQGAYNEQFF
NA | TRBJ2-2 | TRBV7-9 | CASSFPQDRGIAGELFF
NA | TRBJ2-7 | TRBV5-1 | CASSLGGREGGAYEQYF
once | TRBJ1-6 | TRBV29-1 | CSVAAKEVAFGNSPLHF
NA | TRBJ1-1 | TRBV12-2 | CASRWGTGFLRRGNTEAFF
NA | TRBJ2-1 | TRBV30 | CAWSANRGFPSYNEQFF
few | TRBJ2-3 | TRBV2 | CASSQGLAGDTQYF
NA | TRBJ2-2 | TRBV24-1 | CATSDQTGPGELFF
once | TRBJ2-3 | TRBV4-1 | CASSQAGLAGGGSDTQYF
NA | TRBJ1-6 | TRBV28 | CASSLLLSSYNSPLHF
NA | TRBJ1-3 | TRBV2 | CASNYGTQGAHSGNTIYF